This T cell receptor (beta chain) comes out of a study of T cells after posttransplantation cyclophosphamide (dated by TCRdb to about 2016). Looking at the study overall: Using TRB sequencing, the study followed how the T cell repertoire rebuilt after myeloablative bone marrow transplantation with posttransplantation cyclophosphamide given as GVHD prophylaxis. Samples from fewer than 40 PTCy-treated patients and 15 to 20 related bone marrow donors of those patients were subjected to antigen receptor sequencing. Blood from every one of the approximately 36 PTCy patients who had 1-year posttransplant specimens underwent TRB sequencing. Up to roughly 3 additional blood samples from 2 to 5.2 years after transplant were also TRB-sequenced in 3 patients, as was pretransplant blood from a handful of patients. Because TRA and TRB clonality were tightly correlated in nine or ten samples, subsequent TCR analyses were focused on TRB only. Public TRB sequences were queried against a database of over 3,500 sequences associated with responses to pathogens, tumor antigens, self-antigens and alloantigens. What the authors observed across the whole study: The TRB repertoires of T cells infiltrating skin or the GI tract showed only limited overlap with the TRB repertoires found in blood. Across approximately 45 patients, TRB clonality was highly associated with recipient CMV seropositivity and CMV reactivation, and PTCy diversity was similar to diversity in CNI/methotrexate controls. At 1-2 months, donor-recipient similarity was low but rose over the first year, and the later blood repertoires were often dominated by donor CD8+ memory clones.

Genomic DNA was the input for TRB sequencing, which was run either with the immunoSEQ assay at survey resolution or with the hsTCRB kit. The published analysis was carried out like this. The immunoSEQ software handled the initial read processing, while the LymphoSeq R package was used for the repertoire analyses. Clonality was calculated as 1 minus normalized Shannon entropy, and the Gini coefficient was also calculated for each TRB dataset. Phenotypes of unsorted samples were inferred by mapping TRB sequences from sorted subsets of the recipient or donor onto the same recipient's unsorted samples. Drawn from immuneACCESS, this table holds only the in-frame rearrangements with V and J called that TCRdb kept. Clones are partly lost; checked studies trace under half to an unresolved V gene and leave the rest unexplained. That table is the source of V, J and clone size, and D and trimming were worked out from the DNA. In all, the sample holds 50,000 to 55,000 clones, and 70% to 90% of those were seen once. The top ten constitute approximately 2.6% of the sample.

To note about this clone: It lacks a known antigen. Per-base qualities were not stored, and no clone one base away is much larger.

Its CDR3 holds 13 amino acids, cysteine through phenylalanine. Here the CDR3 DNA is all that survives: 39 bases in frame from base 1. V is clipped by 6 bases and J by 1 base, and the sequence between their germline boundaries is 9 bases long. The germline V gene sets CDR1 to MNHEY and CDR2 to SVGAGI. PTCy-treated patients came from a prospective multi-institutional clinical trial. Peripheral blood and bone marrow mononuclear cells were isolated by Ficoll-Hypaque density centrifugation and were cryopreserved. Sequencing was performed on PBMCs. This TCR derives from a young man with a blood cancer, CMV-positive, and with a related stem cell donor. The chain uses TRBV6-5 and TRBJ1-1; the D segment cannot be called with confidence. The nucleotides read TGTGCCAGCAGCCTCCGGGAGAACACTGAAGCTTTCTTT. The resulting protein is CASSLRENTEAFF.